This T cell receptor beta chain was retrieved from a study of OX40 agonist ivuxolimab in advanced cancers. Study-wide background: Each dose-escalation patient presented with hepatocellular carcinoma, melanoma, renal cell or head and neck cancer.

The ends lost 4 bases at V and 3 bases at J; junction bases unmatched: 9. Germline-derived CDR1 and CDR2 are LGHNA and YNFKEQ. The CDR3 extends over 17 amino acids. Blood samples were obtained at baseline, cycle 4 day 1, and cycle 7 day 1. Concerning this clone itself: Its antigen is as yet unknown.

Data came from immunoSEQ multiplex PCR; TCRdb stores just in-frame clones and leaves some out. The sample consists of under 15,000 clones, about 81% of them appearing once. General observations from the study: Low normalized T-cell clonal expansion also characterized some of the nonresponders.

V gene TRBV4-2 combines with J gene TRBJ2-1; 10 bases align to TRBD2. The source material was CD4+ or CD8+ T cells sorted from blood, sampled in a trial of the OX40 agonist ivuxolimab. The source is an adult with an advanced solid tumor such as melanoma, head and neck, liver or kidney cancer. The CDR3 sequence is CASSPRTLAGVYNEQFF. CDR3 DNA sequence: TGTGCCAGCAGCCCCCGTACCCTAGCGGGAGTCTACAATGAGCAGTTCTTC.